This T cell receptor (beta chain) was captured by sequencing in a study of T cells after yellow fever vaccination. MiXCR, run by TCRdb on the 5' RACE reads, gives a single entry per CDR3 protein. The sample records about 340,000 distinct CDR3 sequences, around 12% being singletons. The germline V gene encodes CDR1 SGHTA and CDR2 FQGNSA. The CDR3 has 13 amino acids. The germline V and J ends were trimmed by 1 base and 8 bases, with 11 bases remaining between them. The sequence was collected from a man aged 18 to 30 who received the YFV17D yellow fever vaccine. The source was CD4+ T cells sorted from PBMCs, collected 15 days after the yellow fever booster vaccination. The chain employs TRBV7-2 and TRBJ1-1; D is possibly TRBD1 (5 bases). CDR3 protein: CASSLERAGEAFF. DNA of the CDR3: TGTGCCAGCAGCTTAGAGAGGGCAGGGGAAGCTTTCTTT.